This TCR beta chain was retrieved from a study of blood T cell repertoires in COVID-19. Across the whole study: Sites across the United States, Italy and Spain contributed samples from acute and convalescent COVID-19. In each case, the material was cDNA or gDNA derived from T cells, B-cell-depleted T cells, or PBMCs.

Original data processing: Amplification from reference gene primers served as the basis for estimated nucleated cell counts. Data came from immunoSEQ multiplex PCR; TCRdb stores just in-frame clones and leaves some out. D and trimming come from the DNA, and the V and J calls and clone size come from that table. This table holds more than 50,000 clones, 75% to 95% found once. This clone was counted a single time. The CDR3 is made up of 14 amino acids. V trimming: 6 bases; J trimming: 0 bases; junction bases outside the gene matches: 4. The germline gives CDR1 MNHEY, CDR2 SVGAGI. The chain has TRBV6-5 and TRBJ1-1, with TRBD1 identical over 7 bases. The receptor's source is a human donor with active COVID-19. The donor label of this sample is uncertain. The specimen sequenced was peripheral blood. CDR3 residues: CASSWDSLNTEAFF. In nucleotides, the CDR3 is TGTGCCAGCAGCTGGGACAGCCTGAACACTGAAGCTTTCTTT.